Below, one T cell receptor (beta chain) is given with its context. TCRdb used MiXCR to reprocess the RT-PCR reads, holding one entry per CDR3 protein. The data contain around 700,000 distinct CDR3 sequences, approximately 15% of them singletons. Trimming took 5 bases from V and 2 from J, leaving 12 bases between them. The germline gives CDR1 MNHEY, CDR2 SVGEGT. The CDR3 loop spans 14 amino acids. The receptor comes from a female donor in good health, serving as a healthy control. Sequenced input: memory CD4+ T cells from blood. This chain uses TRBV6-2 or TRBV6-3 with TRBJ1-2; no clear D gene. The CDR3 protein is CASSMFSANYGYTF. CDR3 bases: TGTGCCAGCAGTATGTTCTCGGCCAACTATGGCTACACCTTC.